This T cell receptor beta chain was sequenced for a study of STAT3 mutations in large granular lymphocyte leukemia. Broader study findings: Some patients had dominant TCR clones larger than their STAT3 mutant burden. At least one immunodominant TCR beta clonotype appeared in every T-cell large granular lymphocyte leukemia patient.

A remark on this clone: Its antigen is unidentified.

Produced via immunoSEQ multiplex PCR; TCRdb's table is partial and in-frame only. Among over 4,000 clones, about half were seen once, and the ten largest hold approximately 80%. The CDR3 spans 16 residues. The germline V gene has CDR1 SGHRS and CDR2 YFSETQ. The V and J ends lost 4 bases and 5 bases, in that order; junction bases with no gene match: 10. The sequence was collected from a man aged 55 to 70 with T-cell large granular lymphocyte leukemia. Some clones in this sample may be carry-over from other donors' samples. This chain links TRBV5-1 with TRBJ2-3; the match to TRBD2 covers 10 bases. The sequencing input was peripheral blood mononuclear cells. Written as DNA, the CDR3 is TGCGCCAGCAGCCGGGCCCCTAGCGGGGGATTAGATACGCAGTATTTT. This codes for CASSRAPSGGLDTQYF.